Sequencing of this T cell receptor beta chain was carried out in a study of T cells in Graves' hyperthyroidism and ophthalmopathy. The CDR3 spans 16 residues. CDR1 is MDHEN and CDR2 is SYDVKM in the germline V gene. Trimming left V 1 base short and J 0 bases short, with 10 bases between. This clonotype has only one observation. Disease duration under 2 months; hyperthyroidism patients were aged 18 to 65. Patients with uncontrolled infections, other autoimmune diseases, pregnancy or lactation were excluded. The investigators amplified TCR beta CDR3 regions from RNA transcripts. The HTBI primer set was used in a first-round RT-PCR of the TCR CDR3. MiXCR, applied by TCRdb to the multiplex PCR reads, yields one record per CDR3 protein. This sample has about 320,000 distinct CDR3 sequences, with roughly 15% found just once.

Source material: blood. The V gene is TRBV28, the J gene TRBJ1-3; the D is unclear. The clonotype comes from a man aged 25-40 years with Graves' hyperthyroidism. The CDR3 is CASSLSPSYSGNTIYF. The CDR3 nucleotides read TGTGCCAGCAGTTTATCCCCATCTTACTCTGGAAACACCATATATTTT.